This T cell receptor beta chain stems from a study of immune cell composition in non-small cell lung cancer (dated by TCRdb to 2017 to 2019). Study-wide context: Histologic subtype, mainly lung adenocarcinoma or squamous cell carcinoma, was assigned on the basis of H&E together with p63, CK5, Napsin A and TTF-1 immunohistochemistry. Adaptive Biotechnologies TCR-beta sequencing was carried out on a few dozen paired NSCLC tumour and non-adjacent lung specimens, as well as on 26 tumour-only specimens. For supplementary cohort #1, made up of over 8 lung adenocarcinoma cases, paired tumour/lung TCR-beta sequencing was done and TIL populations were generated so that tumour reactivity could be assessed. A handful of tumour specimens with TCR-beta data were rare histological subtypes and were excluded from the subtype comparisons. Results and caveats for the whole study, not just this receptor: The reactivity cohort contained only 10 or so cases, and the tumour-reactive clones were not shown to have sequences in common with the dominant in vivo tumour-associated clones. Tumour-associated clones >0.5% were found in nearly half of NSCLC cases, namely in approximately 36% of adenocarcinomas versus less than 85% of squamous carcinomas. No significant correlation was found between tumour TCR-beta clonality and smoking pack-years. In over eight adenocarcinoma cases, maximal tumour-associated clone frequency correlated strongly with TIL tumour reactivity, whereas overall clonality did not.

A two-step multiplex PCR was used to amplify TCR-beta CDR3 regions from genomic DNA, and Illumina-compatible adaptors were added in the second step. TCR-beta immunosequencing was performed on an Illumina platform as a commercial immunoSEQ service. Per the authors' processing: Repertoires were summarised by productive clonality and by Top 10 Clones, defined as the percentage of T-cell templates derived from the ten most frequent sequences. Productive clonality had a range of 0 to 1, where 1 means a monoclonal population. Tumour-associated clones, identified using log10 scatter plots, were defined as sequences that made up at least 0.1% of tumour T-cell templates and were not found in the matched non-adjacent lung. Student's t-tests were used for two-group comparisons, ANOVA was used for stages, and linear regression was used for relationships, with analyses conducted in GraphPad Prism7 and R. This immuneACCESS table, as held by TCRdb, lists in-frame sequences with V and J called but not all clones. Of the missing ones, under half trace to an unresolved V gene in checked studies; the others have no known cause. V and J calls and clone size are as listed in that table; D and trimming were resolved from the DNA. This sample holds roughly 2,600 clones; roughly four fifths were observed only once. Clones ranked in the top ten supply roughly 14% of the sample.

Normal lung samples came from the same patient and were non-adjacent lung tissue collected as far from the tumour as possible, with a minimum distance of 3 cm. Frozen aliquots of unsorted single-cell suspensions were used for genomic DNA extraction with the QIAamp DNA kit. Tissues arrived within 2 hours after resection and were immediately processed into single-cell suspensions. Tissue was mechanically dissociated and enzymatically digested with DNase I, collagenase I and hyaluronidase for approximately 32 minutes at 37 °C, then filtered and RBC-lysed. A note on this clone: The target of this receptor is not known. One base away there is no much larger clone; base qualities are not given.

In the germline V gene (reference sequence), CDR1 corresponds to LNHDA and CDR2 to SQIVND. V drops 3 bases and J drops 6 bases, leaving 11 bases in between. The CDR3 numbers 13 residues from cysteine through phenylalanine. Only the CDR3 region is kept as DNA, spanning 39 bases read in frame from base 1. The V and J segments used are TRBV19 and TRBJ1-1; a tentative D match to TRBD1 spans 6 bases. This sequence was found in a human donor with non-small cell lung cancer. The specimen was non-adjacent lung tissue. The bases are TGTGCCAGTAGTATTTCTGGACAGCCTGAAGCTTTCTTT. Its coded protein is CASSISGQPEAFF.